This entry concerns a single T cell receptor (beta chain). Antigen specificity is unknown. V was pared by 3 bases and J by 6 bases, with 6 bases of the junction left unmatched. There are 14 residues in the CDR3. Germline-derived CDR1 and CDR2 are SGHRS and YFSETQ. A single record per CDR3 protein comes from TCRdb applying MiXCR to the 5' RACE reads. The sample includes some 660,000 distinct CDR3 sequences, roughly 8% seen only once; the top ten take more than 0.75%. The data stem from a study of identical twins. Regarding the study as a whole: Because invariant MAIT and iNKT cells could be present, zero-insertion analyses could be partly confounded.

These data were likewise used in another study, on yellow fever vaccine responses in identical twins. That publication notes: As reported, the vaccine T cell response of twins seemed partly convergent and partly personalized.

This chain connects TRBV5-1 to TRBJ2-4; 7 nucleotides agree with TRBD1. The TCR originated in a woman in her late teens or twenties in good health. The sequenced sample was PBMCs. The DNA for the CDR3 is TGCGCCAGCAGCTCTGGGACAGCTACAAACATTCAGTACTTC. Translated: CASSSGTATNIQYF. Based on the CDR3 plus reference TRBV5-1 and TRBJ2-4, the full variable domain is KAGVTQTPRYLIKTRGQQVTLSCSPISGHRSVSWYQQTPGQGLQFLFEYFSETQRNKGNFPGRFSGRQFSNSRSEMNVSTLELGDSALYLCASSSGTATNIQYFGAGTRLSVL.